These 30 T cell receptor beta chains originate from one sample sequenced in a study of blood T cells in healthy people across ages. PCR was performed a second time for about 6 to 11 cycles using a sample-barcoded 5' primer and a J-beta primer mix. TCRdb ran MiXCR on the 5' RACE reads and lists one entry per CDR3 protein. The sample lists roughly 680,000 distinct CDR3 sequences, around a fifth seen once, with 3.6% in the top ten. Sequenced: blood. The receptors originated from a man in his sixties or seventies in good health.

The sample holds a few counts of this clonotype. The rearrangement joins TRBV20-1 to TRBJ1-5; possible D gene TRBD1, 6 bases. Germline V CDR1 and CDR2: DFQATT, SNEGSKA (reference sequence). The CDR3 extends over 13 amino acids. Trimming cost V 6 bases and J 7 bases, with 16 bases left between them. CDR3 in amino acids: CSARIPGVQPQHF. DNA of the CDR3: TGCAGTGCCAGAATACCAGGGGTCCAGCCCCAGCATTTT.

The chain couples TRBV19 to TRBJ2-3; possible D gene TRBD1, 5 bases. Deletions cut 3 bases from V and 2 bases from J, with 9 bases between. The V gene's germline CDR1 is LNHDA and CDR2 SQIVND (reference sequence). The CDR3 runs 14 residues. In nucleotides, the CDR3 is TGTGCCAGTAGTATCACCAGGGACACAGATACGCAGTATTTT. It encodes CASSITRDTDTQYF.

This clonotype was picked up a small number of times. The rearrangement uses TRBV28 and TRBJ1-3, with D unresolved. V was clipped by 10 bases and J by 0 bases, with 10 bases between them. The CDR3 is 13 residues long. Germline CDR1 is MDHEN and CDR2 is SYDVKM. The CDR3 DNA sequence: TGTGCCACCTACCGGGGCTCTGGAAACACCATATATTTT. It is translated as CATYRGSGNTIYF. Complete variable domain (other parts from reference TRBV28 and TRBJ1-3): DVKVTQSSRYLVKRTGEKVFLECVQDMDHENMFWYRQDPGLGLRLIYFSYDVKMKEKGDIPEGYSVSREKKERFSLILESASTNQTSMYLCATYRGSGNTIYFGEGSWLTVV.

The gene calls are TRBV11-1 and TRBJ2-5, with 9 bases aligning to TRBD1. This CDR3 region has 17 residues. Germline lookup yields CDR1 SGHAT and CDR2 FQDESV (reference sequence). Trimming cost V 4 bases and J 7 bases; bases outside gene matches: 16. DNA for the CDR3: TGTGCCAGCAGCTCCGTACCGGGACAGGGTGGTTGGGTGACCCAGTACTTC. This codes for CASSSVPGQGGWVTQYF.

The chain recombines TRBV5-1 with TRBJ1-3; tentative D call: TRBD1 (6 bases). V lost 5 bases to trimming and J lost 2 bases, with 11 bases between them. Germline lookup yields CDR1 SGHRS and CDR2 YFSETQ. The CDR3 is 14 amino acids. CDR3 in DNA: TGCGCCAGCAGAGTGGAGGGGGCTGGAAACACCATATATTTT. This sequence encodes CASRVEGAGNTIYF.

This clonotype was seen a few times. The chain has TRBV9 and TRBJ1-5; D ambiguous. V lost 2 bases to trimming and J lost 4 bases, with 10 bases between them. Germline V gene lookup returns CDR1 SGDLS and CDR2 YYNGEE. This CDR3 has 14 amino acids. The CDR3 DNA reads TGTGCCAGCAGCGTGGACGGCCTAAATCAGCCCCAGCATTTT. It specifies CASSVDGLNQPQHF.

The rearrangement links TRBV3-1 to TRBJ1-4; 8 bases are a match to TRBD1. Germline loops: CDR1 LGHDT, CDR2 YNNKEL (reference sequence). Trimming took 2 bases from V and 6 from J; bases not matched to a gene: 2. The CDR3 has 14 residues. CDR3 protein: CASSQLQGDEKLFF. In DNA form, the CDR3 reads TGTGCCAGCAGCCAACTACAGGGGGATGAAAAACTGTTTTTT.

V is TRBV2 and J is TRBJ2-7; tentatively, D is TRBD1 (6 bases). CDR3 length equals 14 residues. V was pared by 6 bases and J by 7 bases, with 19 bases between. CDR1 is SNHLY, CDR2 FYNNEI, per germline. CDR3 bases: TGTGCCAGCAGCCCGGAGACAGGATCGAGGGAGCAGTACTTC. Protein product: CASSPETGSREQYF. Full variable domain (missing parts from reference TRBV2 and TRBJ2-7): EPEVTQTPSHQVTQMGQEVILRCVPISNHLYFYWYRQILGQKVEFLVSFYNNEISEKSEIFDDQFSVERPDGSNFTLKIRSTKLEDSAMYFCASSPETGSREQYFGPGTRLTVT.

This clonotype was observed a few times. The DNA of the CDR3 is TGTGCCAGCAGCTTCGACTTCGGGGCTACAGATACGCAGTATTTT. Amino acids: CASSFDFGATDTQYF. The rearrangement joins TRBV7-2 to TRBJ2-3; D may be TRBD1 or TRBD2 (5 bases each). CDR1 is SGHTA and CDR2 is FQGNSA in the germline V gene. Trimming stripped 3 bases from V and 3 bases from J, with 13 bases between. This CDR3 region has 15 residues. The variable domain in full, completed from reference TRBV7-2 and TRBJ2-3, reads GAGVSQSPSNKVTEKGKDVELRCDPISGHTALYWYRQSLGQGLEFLIYFQGNSAPDKSGLPSDRFSAERTGGSVSTLTIQRTQQEDSAVYLCASSFDFGATDTQYFGPGTRLTVL.

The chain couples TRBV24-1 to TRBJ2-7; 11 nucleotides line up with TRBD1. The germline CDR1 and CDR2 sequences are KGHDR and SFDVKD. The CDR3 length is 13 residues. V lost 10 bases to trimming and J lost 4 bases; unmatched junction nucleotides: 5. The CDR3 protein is CATGTGGEYEQYF. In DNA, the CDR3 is TGTGCCACTGGGACAGGGGGTGAATACGAGCAGTACTTC.

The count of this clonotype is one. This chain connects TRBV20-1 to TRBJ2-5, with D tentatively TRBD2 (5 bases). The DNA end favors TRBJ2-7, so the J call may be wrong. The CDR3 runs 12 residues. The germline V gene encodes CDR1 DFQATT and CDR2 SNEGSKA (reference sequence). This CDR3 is CSARSGAYEQYF. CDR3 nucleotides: TGCAGTGCTCGGTCCGGGGCCTACGAGCAGTACTTC.

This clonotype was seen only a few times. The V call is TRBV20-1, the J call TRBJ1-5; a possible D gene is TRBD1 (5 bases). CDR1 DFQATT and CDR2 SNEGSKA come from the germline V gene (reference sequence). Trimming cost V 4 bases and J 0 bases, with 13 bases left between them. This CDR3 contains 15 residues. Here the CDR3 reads CSATQGRVSNQPQHF. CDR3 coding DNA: TGCAGTGCTACCCAGGGAAGGGTTAGCAATCAGCCCCAGCATTTT.

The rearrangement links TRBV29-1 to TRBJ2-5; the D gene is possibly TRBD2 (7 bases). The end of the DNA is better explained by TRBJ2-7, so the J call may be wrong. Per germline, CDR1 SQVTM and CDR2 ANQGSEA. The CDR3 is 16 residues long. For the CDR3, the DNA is TGCAGCGACACTAGGGGGGGGGCCAGGGCCCCCTACGAGCAGTACTTC. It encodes CSDTRGGARAPYEQYF.

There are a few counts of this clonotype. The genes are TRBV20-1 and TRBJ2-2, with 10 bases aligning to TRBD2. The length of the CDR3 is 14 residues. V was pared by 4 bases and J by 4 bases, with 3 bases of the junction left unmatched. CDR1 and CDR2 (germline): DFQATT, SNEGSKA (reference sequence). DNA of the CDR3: TGCAGTGCTAATAGCGGGAGGAGCACCGGGGAGCTGTTTTTT. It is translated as CSANSGRSTGELFF.

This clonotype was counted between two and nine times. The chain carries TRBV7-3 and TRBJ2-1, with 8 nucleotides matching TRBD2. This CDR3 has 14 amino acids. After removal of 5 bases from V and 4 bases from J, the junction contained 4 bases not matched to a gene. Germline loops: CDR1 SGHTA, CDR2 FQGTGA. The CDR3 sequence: CASSASSGYNEQFF. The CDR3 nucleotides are TGTGCCAGCAGCGCATCTAGCGGGTACAATGAGCAGTTCTTC.

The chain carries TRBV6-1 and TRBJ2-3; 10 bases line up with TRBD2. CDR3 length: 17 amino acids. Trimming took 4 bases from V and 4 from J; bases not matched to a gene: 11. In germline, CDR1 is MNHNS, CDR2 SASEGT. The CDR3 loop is CASSASPSGSFADTQYF. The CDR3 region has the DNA TGTGCCAGCAGTGCTTCGCCTAGCGGGAGTTTCGCAGATACGCAGTATTTT.

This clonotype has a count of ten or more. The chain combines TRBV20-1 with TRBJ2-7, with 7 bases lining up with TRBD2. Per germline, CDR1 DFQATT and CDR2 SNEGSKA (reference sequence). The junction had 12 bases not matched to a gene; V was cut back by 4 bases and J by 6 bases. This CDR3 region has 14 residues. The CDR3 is CSATSGTVFVEQYF. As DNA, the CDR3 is TGCAGTGCTACAAGCGGGACGGTATTTGTCGAGCAGTACTTC.

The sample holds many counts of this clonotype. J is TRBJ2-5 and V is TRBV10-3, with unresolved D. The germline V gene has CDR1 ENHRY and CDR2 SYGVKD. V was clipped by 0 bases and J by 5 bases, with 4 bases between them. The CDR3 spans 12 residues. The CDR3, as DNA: TGTGCCATCAGTGAGTCTGCCGAGACCCAGTACTTC. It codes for CAISESAETQYF.

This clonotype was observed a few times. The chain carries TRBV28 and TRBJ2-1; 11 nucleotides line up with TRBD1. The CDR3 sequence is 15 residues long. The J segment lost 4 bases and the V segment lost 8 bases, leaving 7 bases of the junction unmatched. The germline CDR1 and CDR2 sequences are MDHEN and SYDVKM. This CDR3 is CASFPGQGVYNEQFF. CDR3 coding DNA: TGTGCCAGCTTTCCGGGACAGGGGGTTTACAATGAGCAGTTCTTC.

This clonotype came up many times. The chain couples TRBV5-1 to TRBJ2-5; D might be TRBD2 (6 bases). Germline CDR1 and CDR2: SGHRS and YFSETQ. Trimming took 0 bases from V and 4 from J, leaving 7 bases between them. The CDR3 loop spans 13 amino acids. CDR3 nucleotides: TGCGCCAGCAGCTTGGGCGGGATAGAGACCCAGTACTTC. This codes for CASSLGGIETQYF.

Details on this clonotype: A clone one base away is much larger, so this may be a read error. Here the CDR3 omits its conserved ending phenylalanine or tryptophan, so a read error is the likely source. The CDR3 nucleotides read TGTGCCAGCAGCCCAACTAGCGGGAGTTCGACAGATACGCAGTATCTT. Translating gives CASSPTSGSSTDTQYL. This chain joins TRBV25-1 and TRBJ2-3; TRBD2 agrees at 11 bases. The CDR3 extends over 16 amino acids. CDR1 is MGHDK and CDR2 is SYGVNS in the germline V gene. The J segment lost 3 bases and the V segment lost 6 bases, leaving 8 bases of the junction unmatched.

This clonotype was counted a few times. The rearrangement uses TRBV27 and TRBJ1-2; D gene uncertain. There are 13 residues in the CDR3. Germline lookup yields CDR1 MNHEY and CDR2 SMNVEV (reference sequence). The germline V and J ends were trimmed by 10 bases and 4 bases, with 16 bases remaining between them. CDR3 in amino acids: CATGRAAGYGYTF. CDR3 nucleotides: TGTGCCACCGGGCGGGCAGCCGGCTATGGCTACACCTTC.

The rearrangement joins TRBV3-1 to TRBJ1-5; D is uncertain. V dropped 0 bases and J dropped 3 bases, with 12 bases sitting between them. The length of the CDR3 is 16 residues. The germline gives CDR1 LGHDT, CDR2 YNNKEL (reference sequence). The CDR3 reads CASSQEGLGLNQPQHF. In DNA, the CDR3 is TGTGCCAGCAGCCAAGAGGGTCTAGGACTCAATCAGCCCCAGCATTTT.

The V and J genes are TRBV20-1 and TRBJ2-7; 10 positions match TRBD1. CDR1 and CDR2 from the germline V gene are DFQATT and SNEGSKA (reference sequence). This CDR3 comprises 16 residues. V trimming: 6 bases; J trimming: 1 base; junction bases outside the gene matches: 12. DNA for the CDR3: TGCAGTGCCTATAGCTCGGGACAGGGGTTTTCCTACGAGCAGTACTTC. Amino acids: CSAYSSGQGFSYEQYF.

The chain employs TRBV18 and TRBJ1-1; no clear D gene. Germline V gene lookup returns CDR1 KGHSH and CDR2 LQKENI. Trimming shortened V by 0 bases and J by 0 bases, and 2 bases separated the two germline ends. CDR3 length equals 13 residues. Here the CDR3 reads CASSPPMNTEAFF. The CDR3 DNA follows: TGTGCCAGCTCACCACCGATGAACACTGAAGCTTTCTTT.

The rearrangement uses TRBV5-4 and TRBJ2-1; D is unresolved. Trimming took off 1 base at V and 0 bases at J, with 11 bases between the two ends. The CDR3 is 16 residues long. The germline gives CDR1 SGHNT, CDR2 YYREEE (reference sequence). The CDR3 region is CASSLSRSSSYNEQFF. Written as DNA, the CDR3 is TGTGCCAGCAGCTTGAGTCGTTCAAGCTCCTACAATGAGCAGTTCTTC. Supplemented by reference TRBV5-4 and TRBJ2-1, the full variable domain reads ETGVTQSPTHLIKTRGQQVTLRCSSQSGHNTVSWYQQALGQGPQFIFQYYREEENGRGNFPPRFSGLQFPNYSSELNVNALELDDSALYLCASSLSRSSSYNEQFFGPGTRLTVL.

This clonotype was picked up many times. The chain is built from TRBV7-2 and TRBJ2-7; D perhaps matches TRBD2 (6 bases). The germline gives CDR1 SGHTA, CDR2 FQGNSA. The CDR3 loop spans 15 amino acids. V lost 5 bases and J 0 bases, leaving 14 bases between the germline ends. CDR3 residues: CASSPSGGTSYEQYF. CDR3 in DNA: TGTGCCAGCAGCCCCTCTGGCGGGACCTCCTACGAGCAGTACTTC.

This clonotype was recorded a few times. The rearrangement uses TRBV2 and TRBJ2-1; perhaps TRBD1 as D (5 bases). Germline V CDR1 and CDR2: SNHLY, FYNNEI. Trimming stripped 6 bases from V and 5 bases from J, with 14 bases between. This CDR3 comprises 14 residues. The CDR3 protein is CASRQGLVDNEQFF. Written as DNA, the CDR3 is TGTGCCAGCAGGCAGGGATTGGTAGACAATGAGCAGTTCTTC.

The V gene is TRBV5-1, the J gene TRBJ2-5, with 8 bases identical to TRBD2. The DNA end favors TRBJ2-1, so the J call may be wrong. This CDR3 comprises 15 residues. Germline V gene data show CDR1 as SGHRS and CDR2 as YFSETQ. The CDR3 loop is CASSLSTSASDEQFF. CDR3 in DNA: TGCGCCAGCAGCTTATCGACTAGCGCGTCCGATGAGCAGTTCTTC.

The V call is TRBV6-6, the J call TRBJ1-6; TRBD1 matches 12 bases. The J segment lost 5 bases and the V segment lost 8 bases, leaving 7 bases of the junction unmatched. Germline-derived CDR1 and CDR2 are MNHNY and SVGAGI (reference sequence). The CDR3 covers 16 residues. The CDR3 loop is CASRDRGRADNSPLHF. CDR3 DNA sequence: TGTGCCAGCCGGGACAGGGGGCGCGCGGATAATTCACCCCTCCACTTT.